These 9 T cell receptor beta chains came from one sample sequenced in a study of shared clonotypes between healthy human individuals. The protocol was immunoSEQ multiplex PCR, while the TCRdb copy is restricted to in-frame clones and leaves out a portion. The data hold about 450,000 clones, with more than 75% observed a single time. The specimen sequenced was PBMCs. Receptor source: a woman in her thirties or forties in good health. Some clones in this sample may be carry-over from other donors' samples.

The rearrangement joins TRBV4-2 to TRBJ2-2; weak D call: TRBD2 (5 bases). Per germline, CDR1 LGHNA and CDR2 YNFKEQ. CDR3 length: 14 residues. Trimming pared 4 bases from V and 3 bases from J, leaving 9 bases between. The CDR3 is CASSLEEHTGELFF. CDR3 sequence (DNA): TGTGCCAGCAGCCTGGAGGAGCACACCGGGGAGCTGTTTTTT.

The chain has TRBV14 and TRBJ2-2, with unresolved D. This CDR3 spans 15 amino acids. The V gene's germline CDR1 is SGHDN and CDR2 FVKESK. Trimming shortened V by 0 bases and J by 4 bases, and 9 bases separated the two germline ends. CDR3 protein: CASSQDWAPTGELFF. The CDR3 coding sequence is TGTGCCAGCAGCCAAGATTGGGCCCCCACCGGGGAGCTGTTTTTT.

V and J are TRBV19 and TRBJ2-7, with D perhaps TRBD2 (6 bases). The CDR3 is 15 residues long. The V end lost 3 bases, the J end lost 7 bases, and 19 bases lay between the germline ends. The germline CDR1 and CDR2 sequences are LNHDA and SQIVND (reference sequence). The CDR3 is CASSIFVRDGGEQYF. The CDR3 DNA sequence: TGTGCCAGTAGTATCTTTGTGCGGGACGGTGGGGAGCAGTACTTC. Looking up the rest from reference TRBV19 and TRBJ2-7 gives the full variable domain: DGGITQSPKYLFRKEGQNVTLSCEQNLNHDAMYWYRQDPGQGLRLIYYSQIVNDFQKGDIAEGYSVSREKKESFPLTVTSAQKNPTAFYLCASSIFVRDGGEQYFGPGTRLTVT.

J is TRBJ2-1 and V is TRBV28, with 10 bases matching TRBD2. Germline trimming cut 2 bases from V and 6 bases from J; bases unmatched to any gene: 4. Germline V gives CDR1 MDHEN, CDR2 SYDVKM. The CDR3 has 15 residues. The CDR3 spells CASSLSGRAFNEQFF. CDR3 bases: TGTGCCAGCAGTTTAAGCGGGAGGGCCTTCAATGAGCAGTTCTTC.

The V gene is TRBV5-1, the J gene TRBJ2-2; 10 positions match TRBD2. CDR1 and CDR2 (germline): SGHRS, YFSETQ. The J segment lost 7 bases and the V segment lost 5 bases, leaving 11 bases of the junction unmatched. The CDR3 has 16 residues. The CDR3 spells CASRTGRLAGSGELFF. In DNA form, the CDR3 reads TGCGCCAGCAGAACGGGGAGACTAGCGGGTAGCGGGGAGCTGTTTTTT.

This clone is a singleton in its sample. CDR3 protein: CASSEAPGEDEQYF. DNA of the CDR3: TGTGCCAGCAGTGAAGCGCCAGGAGAAGACGAGCAGTACTTC. V is TRBV6-1 and J is TRBJ2-7; D gene unclear. The CDR3 is made up of 14 amino acids. Trimming left V 0 bases short and J 5 bases short, with 11 bases between. Germline V gene lookup returns CDR1 MNHNS and CDR2 SASEGT.

CDR3 in amino acids: CASSLSAGGVGYTF. Here the CDR3 DNA reads TGTGCCAGCAGCCTTAGTGCAGGGGGTGTTGGCTACACCTTC. This chain links TRBV2 with TRBJ1-2; 7 bases are shared with TRBD1. The CDR3 sequence is 14 residues long. The germline CDR1 and CDR2 sequences are SNHLY and FYNNEI. V shed 6 bases, J shed 7 bases, and the junction held 11 bases outside the gene matches.

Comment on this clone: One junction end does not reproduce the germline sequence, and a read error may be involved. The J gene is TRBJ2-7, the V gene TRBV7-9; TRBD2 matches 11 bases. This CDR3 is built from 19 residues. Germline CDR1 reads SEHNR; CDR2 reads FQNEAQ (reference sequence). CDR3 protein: CASSLGTSGYKTYPYKQYF. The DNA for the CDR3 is TGTGCCAGCAGCTTAGGGACTAGCGGGTACAAGACTTACCCCTACAAGCAGTACTTC. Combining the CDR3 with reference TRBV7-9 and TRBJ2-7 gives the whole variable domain DTGVSQNPRHKITKRGQNVTFRCDPISEHNRLYWYRQTLGQGPEFLTYFQNEAQLEKSRLLSDRFSAERPKGSFSTLEIQRTEQGDSAMYLCASSLGTSGYKTYPYKQYFGPGTRLTVT.

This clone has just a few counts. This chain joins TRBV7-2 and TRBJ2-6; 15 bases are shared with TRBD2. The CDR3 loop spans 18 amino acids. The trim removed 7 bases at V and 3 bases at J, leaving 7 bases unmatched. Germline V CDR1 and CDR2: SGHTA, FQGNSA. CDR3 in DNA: TGTGCCAGCACCCGACCGGGACTAGCGGGAGGTGGGGCCAACGTCCTGACTTTC. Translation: CASTRPGLAGGGANVLTF. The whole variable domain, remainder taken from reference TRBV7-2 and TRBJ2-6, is GAGVSQSPSNKVTEKGKDVELRCDPISGHTALYWYRQSLGQGLEFLIYFQGNSAPDKSGLPSDRFSAERTGGSVSTLTIQRTQQEDSAVYLCASTRPGLAGGGANVLTFGAGSRLTVL.